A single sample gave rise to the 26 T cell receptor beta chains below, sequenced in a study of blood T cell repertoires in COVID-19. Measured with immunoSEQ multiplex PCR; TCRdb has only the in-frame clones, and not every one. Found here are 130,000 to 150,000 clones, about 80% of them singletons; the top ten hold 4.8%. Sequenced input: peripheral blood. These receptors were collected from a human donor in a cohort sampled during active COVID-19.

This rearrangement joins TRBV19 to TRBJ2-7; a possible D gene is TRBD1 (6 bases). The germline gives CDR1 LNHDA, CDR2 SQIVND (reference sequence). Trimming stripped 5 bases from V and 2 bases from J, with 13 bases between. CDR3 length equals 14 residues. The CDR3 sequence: CASSLRDTTYEQYF. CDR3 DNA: TGTGCCAGTAGTCTCCGGGACACCACCTACGAGCAGTACTTC.

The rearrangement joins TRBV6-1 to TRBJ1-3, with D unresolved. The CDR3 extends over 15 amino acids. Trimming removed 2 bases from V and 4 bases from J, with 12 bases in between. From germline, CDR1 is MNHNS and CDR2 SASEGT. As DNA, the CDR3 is TGTGCCAGCAGTGAAATGAGAACCGCCGGAAACACCATATATTTT. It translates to CASSEMRTAGNTIYF.

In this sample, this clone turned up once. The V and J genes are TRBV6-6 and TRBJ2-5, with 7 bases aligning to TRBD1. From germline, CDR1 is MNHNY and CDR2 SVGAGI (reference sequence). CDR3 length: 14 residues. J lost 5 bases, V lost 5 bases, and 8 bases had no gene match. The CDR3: CASSPMTGTETQYF. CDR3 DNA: TGTGCCAGCAGTCCTATGACAGGGACGGAGACCCAGTACTTC.

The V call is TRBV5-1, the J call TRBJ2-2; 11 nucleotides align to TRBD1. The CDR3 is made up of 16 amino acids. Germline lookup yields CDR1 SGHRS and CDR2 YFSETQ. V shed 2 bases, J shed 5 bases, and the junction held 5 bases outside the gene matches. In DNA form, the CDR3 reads TGCGCCAGCAGCTTTTCGGGACAGGGGGTTACCGGGGAGCTGTTTTTT. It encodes CASSFSGQGVTGELFF. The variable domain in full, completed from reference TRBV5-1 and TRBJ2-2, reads KAGVTQTPRYLIKTRGQQVTLSCSPISGHRSVSWYQQTPGQGLQFLFEYFSETQRNKGNFPGRFSGRQFSNSRSEMNVSTLELGDSALYLCASSFSGQGVTGELFFGEGSRLTVL.

CDR3 DNA sequence: TGTGCCAGTAGTAGTCCGACAGGGACCAACACCGGGGAGCTGTTTTTT. It codes for CASSSPTGTNTGELFF. The gene calls are TRBV19 and TRBJ2-2; 7 positions agree with TRBD1. Unmatched junction bases numbered 7, after V lost 4 bases and J lost 2 bases. CDR1 LNHDA and CDR2 SQIVND come from the germline V gene (reference sequence). This CDR3 has 16 residues. Full variable domain (rest looked up from reference TRBV19 and TRBJ2-2): DGGITQSPKYLFRKEGQNVTLSCEQNLNHDAMYWYRQDPGQGLRLIYYSQIVNDFQKGDIAEGYSVSREKKESFPLTVTSAQKNPTAFYLCASSSPTGTNTGELFFGEGSRLTVL.

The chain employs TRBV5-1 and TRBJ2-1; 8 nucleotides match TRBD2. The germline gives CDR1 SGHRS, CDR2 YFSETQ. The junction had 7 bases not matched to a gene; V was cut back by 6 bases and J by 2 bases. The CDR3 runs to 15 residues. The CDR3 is CASTLAGSAYNEQFF. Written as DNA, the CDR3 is TGCGCCAGCACCCTAGCGGGTTCCGCCTACAATGAGCAGTTCTTC.

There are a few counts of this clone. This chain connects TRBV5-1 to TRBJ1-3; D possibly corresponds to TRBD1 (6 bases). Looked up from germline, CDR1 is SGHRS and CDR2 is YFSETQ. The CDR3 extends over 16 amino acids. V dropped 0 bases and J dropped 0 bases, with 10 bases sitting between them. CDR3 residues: CASSLGQVNSGNTIYF. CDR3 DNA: TGCGCCAGCAGCTTGGGACAGGTAAACTCTGGAAACACCATATATTTT.

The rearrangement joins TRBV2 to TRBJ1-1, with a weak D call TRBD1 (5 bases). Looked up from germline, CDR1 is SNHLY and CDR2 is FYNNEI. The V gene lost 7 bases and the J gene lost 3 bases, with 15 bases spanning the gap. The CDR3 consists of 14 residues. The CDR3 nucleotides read TGTGCCAGCATGGACGCAGGGTCGGACACTGAAGCTTTCTTT. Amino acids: CASMDAGSDTEAFF.

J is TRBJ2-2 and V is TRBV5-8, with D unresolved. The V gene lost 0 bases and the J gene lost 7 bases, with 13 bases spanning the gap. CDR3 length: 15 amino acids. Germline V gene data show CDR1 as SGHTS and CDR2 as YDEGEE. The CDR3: CASSLVLDWVGELFF. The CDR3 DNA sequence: TGTGCCAGCAGCTTGGTTCTAGATTGGGTCGGGGAGCTGTTTTTT.

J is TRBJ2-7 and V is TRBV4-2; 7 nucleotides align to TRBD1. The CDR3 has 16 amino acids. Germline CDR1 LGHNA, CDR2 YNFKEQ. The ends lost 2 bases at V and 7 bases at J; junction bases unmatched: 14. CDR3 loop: CASSQRPGTDLREQYF. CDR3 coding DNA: TGTGCCAGCAGCCAACGCCCCGGGACAGATTTAAGGGAGCAGTACTTC.

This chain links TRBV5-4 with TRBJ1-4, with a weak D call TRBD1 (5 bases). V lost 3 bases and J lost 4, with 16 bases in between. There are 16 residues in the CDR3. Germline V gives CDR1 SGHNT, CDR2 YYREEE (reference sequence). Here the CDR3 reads CASSWKDQGNNEKLFF. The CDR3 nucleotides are TGTGCCAGCAGCTGGAAGGACCAGGGAAATAATGAAAAACTGTTTTTT.

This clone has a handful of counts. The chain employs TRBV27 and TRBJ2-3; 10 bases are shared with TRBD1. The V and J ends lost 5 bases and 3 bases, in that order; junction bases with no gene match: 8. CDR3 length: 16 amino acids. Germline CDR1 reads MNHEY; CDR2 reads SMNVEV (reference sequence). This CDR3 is CASSARQGARTDTQYF. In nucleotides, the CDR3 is TGTGCCAGCAGTGCCCGACAGGGGGCTAGGACAGATACGCAGTATTTT.

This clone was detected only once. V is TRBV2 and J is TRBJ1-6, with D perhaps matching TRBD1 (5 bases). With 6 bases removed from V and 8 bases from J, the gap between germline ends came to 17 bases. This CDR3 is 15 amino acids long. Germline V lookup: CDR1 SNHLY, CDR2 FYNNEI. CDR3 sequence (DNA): TGTGCCAGCAGCGCCCAACAGGCCGGCTATTCACCCCTCCACTTT. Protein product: CASSAQQAGYSPLHF.

The CDR3 nucleotides read TGTGCCAGCACCGCCCCGCCGGGAGGCACTGAAGCTTTCTTT. Translating gives CASTAPPGGTEAFF. This rearrangement joins TRBV7-2 to TRBJ1-1, with no clear D. This CDR3 is built from 14 residues. Deletions cut 7 bases from V and 4 bases from J, with 16 bases between. CDR1 SGHTA and CDR2 FQGNSA come from the germline V gene.

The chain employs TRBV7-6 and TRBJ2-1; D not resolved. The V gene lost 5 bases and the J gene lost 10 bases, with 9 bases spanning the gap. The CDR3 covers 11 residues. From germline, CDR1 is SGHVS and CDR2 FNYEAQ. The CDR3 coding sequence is TGTGCCAGCAGCCCCGGGTGGGAGCAGTTCTTC. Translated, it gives CASSPGWEQFF.

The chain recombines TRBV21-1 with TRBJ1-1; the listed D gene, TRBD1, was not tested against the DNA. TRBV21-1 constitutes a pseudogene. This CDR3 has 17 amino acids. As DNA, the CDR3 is TGTGCCAGCTCGAGGCCTGACAGGGGATTGATGAACACTGAAGCTTTCTTT. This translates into CASSRPDRGLMNTEAFF.

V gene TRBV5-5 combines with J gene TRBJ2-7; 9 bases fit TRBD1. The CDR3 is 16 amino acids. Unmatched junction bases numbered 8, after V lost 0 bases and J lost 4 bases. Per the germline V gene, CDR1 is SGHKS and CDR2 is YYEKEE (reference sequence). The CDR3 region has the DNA TGTGCCAGCAGCTTGGCCGGACAGGGGATAGGGTACGAGCAGTACTTC. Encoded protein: CASSLAGQGIGYEQYF.

This CDR3 is CASSPATGTGRNTIYF. The CDR3, as DNA: TGTGCCAGCAGCCCAGCTACCGGGACAGGGAGGAACACCATATATTTT. The gene calls are TRBV14 and TRBJ1-3, with 9 nucleotides matching TRBD1. CDR3 size: 16 residues. The germline V gene encodes CDR1 SGHDN and CDR2 FVKESK. The V gene end was trimmed by 4 bases and the J gene end by 7 bases; junction bases not matched to a gene: 11.

The CDR3 spells CASSMDRDTEAFF. In DNA, the CDR3 is TGTGCCAGTAGTATGGACAGGGACACTGAAGCTTTCTTT. This rearrangement joins TRBV19 to TRBJ1-1; 8 bases are shared with TRBD1. The length of the CDR3 is 13 residues. The germline V gene has CDR1 LNHDA and CDR2 SQIVND (reference sequence). J was trimmed by 3 bases and V by 3 bases; bases with no gene match: 0.

CDR3 residues: CASSPRDRDTEAFF. The DNA of the CDR3 is TGTGCCAGCTCACCTCGGGACAGGGACACTGAAGCTTTCTTT. V gene TRBV18 combines with J gene TRBJ1-1; 9 bases are a match to TRBD1. The V gene's germline CDR1 is KGHSH and CDR2 LQKENI. The CDR3 loop spans 14 amino acids. V lost 3 bases and J lost 3; bases outside the gene matches: 2.

The CDR3 loop reads CASSLPSLSSYNEQFF. In nucleotides, the CDR3 is TGTGCCAGCAGCTTACCTAGCCTTAGCTCCTACAATGAGCAGTTCTTC. This chain joins TRBV7-9 and TRBJ2-1; D may be TRBD2 (5 bases). This CDR3 comprises 16 residues. Deletions cut 2 bases from V and 0 bases from J, with 11 bases between. The germline V gene encodes CDR1 SEHNR and CDR2 FQNEAQ (reference sequence).

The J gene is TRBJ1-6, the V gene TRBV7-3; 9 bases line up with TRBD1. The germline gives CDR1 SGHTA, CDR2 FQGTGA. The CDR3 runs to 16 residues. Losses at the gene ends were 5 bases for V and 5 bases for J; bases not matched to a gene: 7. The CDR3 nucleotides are TGTGCCAGCAGCGTCGAGGGGACAGGGAATAATTCACCCCTCCACTTT. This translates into CASSVEGTGNNSPLHF.

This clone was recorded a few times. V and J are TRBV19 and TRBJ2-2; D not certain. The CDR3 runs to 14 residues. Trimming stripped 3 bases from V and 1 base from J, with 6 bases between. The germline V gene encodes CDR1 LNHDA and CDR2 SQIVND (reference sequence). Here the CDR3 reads CASSIQRNTGELFF. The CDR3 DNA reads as TGTGCCAGTAGTATCCAGCGGAACACCGGGGAGCTGTTTTTT.

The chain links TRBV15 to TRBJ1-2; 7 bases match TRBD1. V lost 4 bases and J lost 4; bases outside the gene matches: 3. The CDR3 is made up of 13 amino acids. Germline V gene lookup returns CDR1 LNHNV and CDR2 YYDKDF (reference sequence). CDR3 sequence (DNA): TGTGCCACCAGCATTGACAGGGTCTATGGCTACACCTTC. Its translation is CATSIDRVYGYTF.

DNA for the CDR3: TGTGCCAGCAGTCGTTCTAGCGGGGGTGAGCAGTTCTTC. Protein product: CASSRSSGGEQFF. The V and J genes are TRBV7-3 and TRBJ2-1, with 10 bases that match TRBD2. The CDR3 runs to 13 residues. V shed 6 bases and J 9 bases; nucleotides not matched to a gene: 5. Germline values: CDR1 SGHTA, CDR2 FQGTGA.

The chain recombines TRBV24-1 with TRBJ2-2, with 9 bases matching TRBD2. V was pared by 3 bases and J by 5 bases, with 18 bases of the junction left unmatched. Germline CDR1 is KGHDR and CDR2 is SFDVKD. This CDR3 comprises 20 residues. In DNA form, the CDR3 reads TGTGCCACCAGTGATGCTTCCGGGGTGGGAGCGGGGGGCCGGACCGGGGAGCTGTTTTTT. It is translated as CATSDASGVGAGGRTGELFF.